This passage covers 10 T cell receptor beta chains from one sample sequenced in a study of blood T cell repertoires in COVID-19 (dated by TCRdb to 2018 to 2020). The library was built by means of the immunoSEQ multiplex PCR assay. TCRdb stores this immuneACCESS table with in-frame sequences only. Part of the clones is absent; in the studies checked, under half of the shortfall reflects unresolved V genes, and no reason is known for the rest. In this sample the table shows under 300,000 clones, 70% to 90% of which occur a single time. Jointly, the top ten make up under 5.5% of the sample. The specimen sequenced was peripheral blood. Receptors were obtained from a man between 60 and 75 years old who had recovered from COVID-19.

J is TRBJ2-1 and V is TRBV7-3; 12 bases are a match to TRBD1. Germline lookup yields CDR1 SGHTA and CDR2 FQGTGA. Trimming at V came to 1 base and at J to 4 bases, leaving 5 bases not matched to a gene. The CDR3 loop spans 17 amino acids. The CDR3 sequence: CASSLMGTGGLYNEQFF. The CDR3 bases are TGTGCCAGCAGCTTAATGGGGACAGGGGGCCTTTACAATGAGCAGTTCTTC.

The chain joins TRBV2 to TRBJ2-7; TRBD2 is a possible D gene (7 bases). Germline-derived CDR1 and CDR2 are SNHLY and FYNNEI. V dropped 6 bases and J dropped 2 bases, with 14 bases sitting between them. The CDR3 spans 14 residues. CDR3 bases: TGTGCCAGCAGGACCGGGGGGCCTCCCTACGAGCAGTACTTC. This encodes CASRTGGPPYEQYF.

This clone was detected a few times. The chain is built from TRBV12-3 or TRBV12-4 and TRBJ1-1; no reliable D call. V was clipped by 8 bases and J by 8 bases, with 9 bases between them. The CDR3 consists of 10 residues. CDR3 in amino acids: CASGPPEAFF. The CDR3 DNA is TGTGCCAGCGGCCCGCCAGAAGCTTTCTTT.

The chain uses TRBV18 and TRBJ1-5; TRBD1 aligns across 7 bases. Germline trimming cut 3 bases from V and 7 bases from J; bases unmatched to any gene: 6. Germline V gives CDR1 KGHSH, CDR2 LQKENI. This CDR3 spans 14 amino acids. The CDR3 sequence: CASSPGQFGQPQHF. CDR3 DNA sequence: TGTGCCAGCTCACCGGGACAGTTTGGCCAGCCCCAGCATTTT. Using reference TRBV18 and TRBJ1-5 for the parts outside the CDR3, the full variable domain is NAGVMQNPRHLVRRRGQEARLRCSPMKGHSHVYWYRQLPEEGLKFMVYLQKENIIDESGMPKERFSAEFPKEGPSILRIQQVVRGDSAAYFCASSPGQFGQPQHFGDGTRLSIL.

A remark on this clone: The junction differs from germline at one of its ends, possibly a read error. The chain recombines TRBV6-5 with TRBJ1-1; 7 bases map to TRBD1. This CDR3 contains 15 residues. Germline V gives CDR1 MNHEY, CDR2 SVGAGI. The CDR3, as DNA: TGTGCCAGCAGTATACTGACAGGGAAGAACGCTGAAGCTTTCTTT. Translating it yields CASSILTGKNAEAFF.

CDR3 bases: TGTGCCAGCAACACCGGGGTCTTTAGCTATGGCTACACCTTC. Residues: CASNTGVFSYGYTF. V is TRBV7-8 and J is TRBJ1-2, with D hard to call. The germline V and J ends were trimmed by 7 bases and 4 bases, with 16 bases remaining between them. CDR3 length: 14 amino acids. CDR1 is SGHVS and CDR2 is FQNEAQ in the germline V gene.

The chain is built from TRBV5-1 and TRBJ2-5, with 8 nucleotides matching TRBD2. The V and J ends lost 4 bases and 1 base, in that order; junction bases with no gene match: 3. The length of the CDR3 is 14 residues. Germline CDR1 SGHRS, CDR2 YFSETQ. The CDR3 sequence: CASSRSGAQETQYF. CDR3 DNA: TGCGCCAGCAGCCGTAGCGGGGCCCAAGAGACCCAGTACTTC.

This clone was seen a few times. The gene calls are TRBV30 and TRBJ2-1; TRBD1 is a possible D gene (5 bases). The CDR3 runs to 12 residues. The V end was cut by 2 bases, the J end by 6 bases, with 8 bases between. CDR1 and CDR2 from the germline V gene are GTSNPN and SVGIG (reference sequence). The CDR3 nucleotides are TGTGCCTGGAGTTACCAGGGCAATGAGCAGTTCTTC. Translation gives CAWSYQGNEQFF.

The V gene is TRBV5-1, the J gene TRBJ2-5; a possible D gene is TRBD2 (5 bases). V lost 2 bases and J lost 2, with 13 bases in between. The CDR3 length is 15 residues. From germline, CDR1 is SGHRS and CDR2 YFSETQ. In nucleotides, the CDR3 is TGCGCCAGCAGCTTTTCGGGGAAACTTCAAGAGACCCAGTACTTC. This codes for CASSFSGKLQETQYF.

Comment on this clone: At the DNA level, this CDR3 is encoded by other sequences in the same sample as well. The chain combines TRBV29-1 with TRBJ2-7; 8 bases are a match to TRBD1. Looked up from germline, CDR1 is SQVTM and CDR2 is ANQGSEA. This CDR3 is built from 13 residues. The J segment lost 3 bases and the V segment lost 3 bases, leaving 4 bases of the junction unmatched. CDR3 in amino acids: CSVEGTGGYEQYF. In DNA, the CDR3 is TGCAGCGTTGAGGGTACAGGGGGCTACGAGCAGTACTTC.